This record covers a single T cell receptor beta chain. In the authors' methods: How many nucleated cells were present was estimated from reference gene primer amplification. This table comes from immunoSEQ multiplex PCR, and its TCRdb copy is limited to in-frame clones, with some not included. The DNA gave D and trimming, while V, J and clone size come from that table. The sample includes 300,000 to 400,000 clones, under 95% of them seen just once. The data are from a study of blood T cell repertoires in COVID-19. Study background: COVID-19 samples collected from the United States, Italy and Spain covered acute and convalescent phases. T cells, B-cell-depleted T cells, or PBMCs supplied cDNA or gDNA.

The CDR3 loop spans 17 amino acids. CDR1 is SGDLS, CDR2 YYNGEE, per germline. The V segment lost 3 bases and the J segment 4 bases; nucleotides outside the gene matches: 6. The specimen sequenced was peripheral blood. The origin of this receptor is a woman aged 18-29 years who had recovered from COVID-19. This sequence joins TRBV9 and TRBJ2-5; 16 bases match TRBD2. The CDR3 sequence: CASSEGLAGGFGETQYF. DNA of the CDR3: TGTGCCAGCAGCGAGGGACTAGCGGGAGGGTTTGGAGAGACCCAGTACTTC.